This record concerns one T cell receptor (beta chain) sequence. As yet, its antigen is unknown. These data originate in a study of T cell repertoires in cytomegalovirus infection. One entry per CDR3 protein results from TCRdb running MiXCR on the reads. This table has around 800,000 distinct CDR3 sequences, over 25% appearing once. CDR3 size: 17 residues. Germline CDR1 is SGHAT and CDR2 is FQNNGV. V was shortened by 0 bases and J by 3 bases, with 17 bases between the two germline ends. The rearrangement uses TRBV11-2 and TRBJ1-1; D is perhaps TRBD1 (5 bases). The receptor was isolated from a human donor in good health (CMV status not recorded). Some clones in this sample may be carry-over from other donors' samples. Sequencing was performed on cultured CD8+ T cells from PBMCs, taken from culture after CMV antigen stimulation. CDR3 bases: TGTGCCAGCAGCTTAGATGTCTGGGGGGACCCGGACACTGAAGCTTTCTTT. Its protein product is CASSLDVWGDPDTEAFF.